What follows are 16 T cell receptor beta chains derived from one specimen sequenced in a study of CD8 T cells in ankylosing spondylitis. TCRdb passed the 5' RACE reads through MiXCR, listing each CDR3 protein once. The sample yields some 270,000 distinct CDR3 sequences, about 18% seen once. The sample was blood, either unsorted or a sorted T cell fraction (not recorded which). The receptors come from a male donor with ankylosing spondylitis or in good health (not recorded which).

This clonotype was observed a handful of times. The J gene is TRBJ1-1, the V gene TRBV5-1; TRBD1 aligns across 9 bases. CDR1 and CDR2 (germline): SGHRS, YFSETQ. CDR3 size: 15 residues. Trimming removed 2 bases from V and 4 bases from J; junction bases left unmatched: 6. CDR3 amino acids: CASSFLGQGPTEAFF. CDR3 nucleotides: TGCGCCAGCAGCTTTTTGGGACAGGGCCCCACTGAAGCTTTCTTT.

Points on this clonotype: Being one base from a much bigger clone, this may be a read error. The chain links TRBV6-5 to TRBJ2-7, with D unresolved. There are 13 residues in the CDR3. Germline V CDR1 and CDR2: MNHEY, SVGAGI. V lost 0 bases to trimming and J lost 4 bases, with 7 bases between them. The CDR3 spells CASSYSPLYEQYF. Here the CDR3 DNA reads TGTGCCAGCAGTTACTCGCCGCTTTACGAGCAGTACTTC.

In this sample, this clonotype turned up many times. The chain couples TRBV4-3 to TRBJ2-7; D gene uncertain. Deletions cut 0 bases from V and 2 bases from J, with 11 bases between. Germline-derived CDR1 and CDR2 are LGHNA and YSLEER. This CDR3 spans 15 amino acids. The DNA for the CDR3 is TGCGCCAGCAGCCAAGATAGGTTCGCAGCCTACGAGCAGTACTTC. Translating gives CASSQDRFAAYEQYF.

This clonotype has a handful of counts. V is TRBV6-1 and J is TRBJ2-1, with D possibly TRBD2 on 6 matching bases. Germline lookup yields CDR1 MNHNS and CDR2 SASEGT. Trimming stripped 11 bases from V and 8 bases from J, with 19 bases between. The CDR3 extends over 13 amino acids. DNA for the CDR3: TGTGCCGGGGGGAAAGGCCTTGGGGATGAGCAGTTCTTC. It codes for CAGGKGLGDEQFF.

This chain links TRBV10-3 with TRBJ2-7, with TRBD2 matching over 7 bases. The CDR3 has 16 amino acids. Germline V gene data show CDR1 as ENHRY and CDR2 as SYGVKD. V was pared by 3 bases and J by 0 bases, with 8 bases of the junction left unmatched. In DNA form, the CDR3 reads TGTGCCATCAGTGACGCTTGGGACTACAGCTCCTACGAGCAGTACTTC. Translated: CAISDAWDYSSYEQYF.

This clonotype was seen repeatedly, ten times or more. This chain uses TRBV29-1 with TRBJ2-5; no clear D. Germline lookup yields CDR1 SQVTM and CDR2 ANQGSEA. CDR3 length: 15 amino acids. V lost 1 base to trimming and J lost 7 bases, with 19 bases between them. The chain's CDR3 is CSVEGAGPPGMTQYF. CDR3 nucleotides: TGCAGCGTTGAAGGAGCCGGGCCCCCCGGTATGACCCAGTACTTC.

This clonotype was found many times. The rearrangement uses TRBV7-9 and TRBJ2-7; D possibly uses TRBD1 or TRBD2 (5 bases each). The CDR3 runs 13 residues. Germline V CDR1 and CDR2: SEHNR, FQNEAQ (reference sequence). V lost 5 bases, J lost 7 bases, and 15 bases lay in between. In nucleotides, the CDR3 is TGTGCCAGCAGCCTAGGGACCGCAGAGGAGCAGTACTTC. Protein product: CASSLGTAEEQYF.

This clonotype was recorded only once. In nucleotides, the CDR3 is TGCGCCAGCAGCTTGGGGTTTGGGAGGGAGATCCAAGAGACCCAGTACTTC. It specifies CASSLGFGREIQETQYF. This rearrangement joins TRBV5-1 to TRBJ2-5; 7 bases align to TRBD2. With 0 bases clipped from V and 1 base from J, the junction kept 9 bases outside the gene matches. The CDR3 covers 17 residues. Germline-derived CDR1 and CDR2 are SGHRS and YFSETQ.

The rearrangement links TRBV27 to TRBJ2-1; the match to TRBD2 covers 9 bases. The junction had 10 bases not matched to a gene; V was cut back by 2 bases and J by 2 bases. The CDR3 contains 18 residues. Germline loops: CDR1 MNHEY, CDR2 SMNVEV (reference sequence). The CDR3 protein is CASSLRFSLAGPYNEQFF. DNA for the CDR3: TGTGCCAGCAGTTTACGGTTTTCCCTAGCGGGACCCTACAATGAGCAGTTCTTC.

This clonotype came up a few times. V is TRBV5-1 and J is TRBJ2-3; the match to TRBD2 covers 10 bases. The CDR3 has 16 residues. Germline trimming cut 0 bases from V and 4 bases from J; bases unmatched to any gene: 5. Looked up from germline, CDR1 is SGHRS and CDR2 is YFSETQ. The CDR3 is CASSLATSGVADTQYF. The CDR3, as DNA: TGCGCCAGCAGCTTGGCTACTAGCGGGGTCGCAGATACGCAGTATTTT.

In its sample, this clonotype was seen a few times. The chain carries TRBV29-1 and TRBJ2-7, with 9 bases matching TRBD1. The CDR3 spans 13 residues. Germline V CDR1 and CDR2: SQVTM, ANQGSEA. V trimming: 6 bases; J trimming: 2 bases; junction bases outside the gene matches: 5. CDR3 nucleotide sequence: TGCAGCGTAGCCCGGGACAGGGCCTACGAGCAGTACTTC. Encoded protein: CSVARDRAYEQYF.

This clonotype was seen many times. This chain uses TRBV25-1 with TRBJ2-3; D is uncertain. CDR1 is MGHDK and CDR2 is SYGVNS in the germline V gene. V lost 3 bases, J lost 0 bases, and 13 bases lay in between. The CDR3 contains 16 residues. This CDR3 is CASSEGQGYSTDTQYF. For the CDR3, the DNA is TGTGCCAGCAGTGAGGGCCAAGGCTACAGCACAGATACGCAGTATTTT.

CDR3 loop: CSAINWDRVSEQYF. The CDR3 DNA sequence: TGCAGTGCCATTAACTGGGACAGGGTCTCCGAGCAGTACTTC. The J gene is TRBJ2-7, the V gene TRBV20-1, with 9 bases identical to TRBD1. From germline, CDR1 is DFQATT and CDR2 SNEGSKA (reference sequence). V trimming: 6 bases; J trimming: 6 bases; junction bases outside the gene matches: 12. The CDR3 is 14 amino acids.

This clonotype was detected a few times. V is TRBV12-3 or TRBV12-4 and J is TRBJ2-7; 8 nucleotides align to TRBD2. There are 15 residues in the CDR3. V trimming: 1 base; J trimming: 3 bases; junction bases outside the gene matches: 5. The chain's CDR3 is CASSLGEREYYEQYF. CDR3 DNA: TGTGCCAGCAGTTTAGGAGAGCGGGAGTACTACGAGCAGTACTTC.

There are a few counts of this clonotype. The chain joins TRBV10-3 to TRBJ2-5; D might be TRBD2 (6 bases). The CDR3 is made up of 14 amino acids. Between the trimmed V and J ends, which lost 1 base and 2 bases, there was a span of 8 bases. Germline CDR1 ENHRY, CDR2 SYGVKD. The chain's CDR3 is CAISEFRGQETQYF. For the CDR3, the DNA is TGTGCCATCAGTGAGTTTCGGGGGCAAGAGACCCAGTACTTC.

This clonotype was counted ten times or more. The chain is built from TRBV6-1 and TRBJ2-7; TRBD1 aligns across 7 bases. Per germline, CDR1 MNHNS and CDR2 SASEGT. This CDR3 has 14 amino acids. Losses at the gene ends were 5 bases for V and 2 bases for J; bases not matched to a gene: 6. In DNA form, the CDR3 reads TGTGCCAGCAGTCAAGGGACAGAAGCCTACGAGCAGTACTTC. Amino acids: CASSQGTEAYEQYF.